One sample yielded the 30 T cell receptor beta chains listed below, sequenced in a study of cytomegalovirus exposure and HLA in healthy donors. PCR was performed using 60 Vbeta and 13 Jbeta primers. Method: immunoSEQ multiplex PCR; TCRdb's copy keeps in-frame clones and lacks some. Among 160,000 or so clones listed, around 80% were seen once. Sequenced material: PBMCs. These TCRs come from a male donor in good health and CMV-seropositive.

The gene calls are TRBV11-1 and TRBJ2-7; 9 bases match TRBD1. Per germline, CDR1 SGHAT and CDR2 FQDESV (reference sequence). Losses at the gene ends were 4 bases for V and 4 bases for J; bases not matched to a gene: 8. The CDR3 runs to 15 residues. CDR3 amino acids: CASSSTGQGIYEQYF. CDR3 nucleotide sequence: TGTGCCAGCAGCTCCACGGGACAGGGAATTTACGAGCAGTACTTC.

This clone appeared a single time. The V call is TRBV18, the J call TRBJ2-7; 8 positions agree with TRBD2. Germline V lookup: CDR1 KGHSH, CDR2 LQKENI. The CDR3 is made up of 14 amino acids. Trimming removed 3 bases from V and 1 base from J; junction bases left unmatched: 2. The CDR3 DNA reads as TGTGCCAGCTCACCCCGGGAGGGGTCCTACGAGCAGTACTTC. It encodes CASSPREGSYEQYF.

This clone has more than one count but fewer than ten. The gene calls are TRBV9 and TRBJ1-6; D gene ambiguous. The germline gives CDR1 SGDLS, CDR2 YYNGEE. This CDR3 is 17 amino acids long. Trimming removed 0 bases at V and 0 bases at J, with 10 bases between. The CDR3 reads CASSVALGSSYNSPLHF. The CDR3 DNA reads TGTGCCAGCAGCGTAGCCCTCGGGAGCTCCTATAATTCACCCCTCCACTTT.

The V gene is TRBV19, the J gene TRBJ1-5; TRBD1 might be the D (5 bases). CDR1 is LNHDA and CDR2 is SQIVND in the germline V gene (reference sequence). Between the trimmed V and J ends, which lost 7 bases and 0 bases, there was a span of 13 bases. The CDR3 is 15 amino acids. The CDR3 reads CASMGWGDSNQPQHF. As DNA, the CDR3 is TGTGCCAGTATGGGTTGGGGGGATAGCAATCAGCCCCAGCATTTT. The full variable domain, with the rest looked up from reference TRBV19 and TRBJ1-5, is DGGITQSPKYLFRKEGQNVTLSCEQNLNHDAMYWYRQDPGQGLRLIYYSQIVNDFQKGDIAEGYSVSREKKESFPLTVTSAQKNPTAFYLCASMGWGDSNQPQHFGDGTRLSIL.

The CDR3 reads CASSPGTATVQPQHF. The CDR3 DNA reads as TGTGCCAGCTCACCCGGGACAGCTACCGTTCAGCCCCAGCATTTT. V is TRBV18 and J is TRBJ1-5; 7 bases line up with TRBD1. Germline values: CDR1 KGHSH, CDR2 LQKENI. V gave up 3 bases and J gave up 6 bases; unmatched junction bases: 8. This CDR3 has 15 residues.

The rearrangement links TRBV7-9 to TRBJ2-1, with TRBD2 identical over 8 bases. The V and J ends lost 3 bases and 4 bases, in that order; junction bases with no gene match: 8. The CDR3 spans 16 residues. Germline CDR1 is SEHNR and CDR2 is FQNEAQ (reference sequence). CDR3 sequence (DNA): TGTGCCAGCAGCTTGGGGCGGGAGGTATGGTACAATGAGCAGTTCTTC. This codes for CASSLGREVWYNEQFF.

The chain uses TRBV7-6 and TRBJ2-1, with 7 bases matching TRBD2. J was trimmed by 7 bases and V by 0 bases; bases with no gene match: 12. The CDR3 covers 17 residues. The germline gives CDR1 SGHVS, CDR2 FNYEAQ. In DNA form, the CDR3 reads TGTGCCAGCAGCTTAGCGGTTTCGGGGGGACGAGCAAATGAGCAGTTCTTC. Protein product: CASSLAVSGGRANEQFF.

The gene calls are TRBV13 and TRBJ2-5; maybe TRBD2 (6 bases). The better agreement between TRBJ2-7 and the DNA end casts doubt on the J call. The CDR3 sequence is 12 residues long. In germline, CDR1 is PRHDT, CDR2 FYEKMQ (reference sequence). In nucleotides, the CDR3 is TGTGCCGTCGGGCGGGGCCCTGACGAGCAGTACTTC. Its translation is CAVGRGPDEQYF.

This chain uses TRBV9 with TRBJ2-7, with 8 nucleotides matching TRBD1. Trimming at V came to 3 bases and at J to 1 base, leaving 3 bases not matched to a gene. The CDR3 is 14 residues long. CDR1 is SGDLS and CDR2 is YYNGEE in the germline V gene. CDR3 region: CASSARTGSYEQYF. Here the CDR3 DNA reads TGTGCCAGCAGCGCTAGGACAGGGTCCTACGAGCAGTACTTC.

This clone has only one observation. The chain couples TRBV6-5 to TRBJ2-7, with 8 bases matching TRBD2. V shed 0 bases and J 2 bases; nucleotides not matched to a gene: 6. The CDR3 length is 16 residues. Germline V gene lookup returns CDR1 MNHEY and CDR2 SVGAGI. The CDR3 is CASSYSRSGGTYEQYF. The CDR3 DNA is TGTGCCAGCAGTTACTCGAGAAGCGGGGGCACCTACGAGCAGTACTTC.

The CDR3 sequence: CASSLAAGNYEQYF. The CDR3 nucleotides are TGTGCCAGCAGCTTGGCCGCAGGAAACTACGAGCAGTACTTC. The chain recombines TRBV5-4 with TRBJ2-7, with D uncertain. CDR1 is SGHNT and CDR2 is YYREEE in the germline V gene (reference sequence). The CDR3 totals 14 residues. The V end lost 0 bases, the J end lost 3 bases, and 10 bases lay between the germline ends.

The CDR3 region is CASSRNAGQSNQPQHF. CDR3 bases: TGTGCCAGCAGCCGGAACGCGGGACAGAGCAATCAGCCCCAGCATTTT. The rearrangement uses TRBV9 and TRBJ1-5, with TRBD1 matching 7 bases. CDR1 is SGDLS and CDR2 is YYNGEE in the germline V gene. CDR3 length equals 16 residues. Trimming removed 4 bases from V and 1 base from J; junction bases left unmatched: 8. Full variable domain (rest looked up from reference TRBV9 and TRBJ1-5): DSGVTQTPKHLITATGQRVTLRCSPRSGDLSVYWYQQSLDQGLQFLIQYYNGEERAKGNILERFSAQQFPDLHSELNLSSLELGDSALYFCASSRNAGQSNQPQHFGDGTRLSIL.

The rearrangement joins TRBV7-6 to TRBJ2-3, with D possibly TRBD2 on 6 matching bases. In germline, CDR1 is SGHVS, CDR2 FNYEAQ. The CDR3 has 19 residues. V was clipped by 5 bases and J by 0 bases, with 24 bases between them. CDR3 amino acids: CASSNHLAWGGGSTDTQYF. In nucleotides, the CDR3 is TGTGCCAGCAGCAACCACCTCGCGTGGGGCGGAGGGAGCACAGATACGCAGTATTTT. The full variable domain, completed using reference TRBV7-6 and TRBJ2-3, is GAGVSQSPRYKVTKRGQDVALRCDPISGHVSLYWYRQALGQGPEFLTYFNYEAQQDKSGLPNDRFSAERPEGSISTLTIQRTEQRDSAMYRCASSNHLAWGGGSTDTQYFGPGTRLTVL.

This clone was found once. The chain has TRBV28 and TRBJ1-1; 11 bases fit TRBD1. V lost 1 base and J lost 1; bases outside the gene matches: 5. Germline V gives CDR1 MDHEN, CDR2 SYDVKM. CDR3 size: 17 residues. The CDR3 reads CASSLFGTGGGNTEAFF. The CDR3 region has the DNA TGTGCCAGCAGTTTATTCGGGACAGGGGGGGGGAACACTGAAGCTTTCTTT. The complete variable domain, with remaining parts taken from reference TRBV28 and TRBJ1-1, reads DVKVTQSSRYLVKRTGEKVFLECVQDMDHENMFWYRQDPGLGLRLIYFSYDVKMKEKGDIPEGYSVSREKKERFSLILESASTNQTSMYLCASSLFGTGGGNTEAFFGQGTRLTVV.

The genes are TRBV25-1 and TRBJ1-4, with D hard to call. CDR3 length: 13 residues. The germline gives CDR1 MGHDK, CDR2 SYGVNS. Trimming removed 7 bases from V and 3 bases from J, with 9 bases in between. The CDR3 spells CASTRAANEKLFF. The CDR3 nucleotides are TGTGCCAGCACGAGGGCAGCTAATGAAAAACTGTTTTTT.

In DNA, the CDR3 is TGCGCCAGCAGAGGGGCCTCCACGAACACCGGGGAGCTGTTTTTT. It encodes CASRGASTNTGELFF. The rearrangement joins TRBV5-1 to TRBJ2-2; tentatively, D is TRBD1 (5 bases). With 5 bases removed from V and 0 bases from J, the gap between germline ends came to 11 bases. Germline assignment: CDR1 SGHRS and CDR2 YFSETQ. The CDR3 totals 15 residues.

J is TRBJ1-3 and V is TRBV5-1, with 9 nucleotides matching TRBD1. This CDR3 comprises 16 residues. Germline V CDR1 and CDR2: SGHRS, YFSETQ. Trimming cost V 3 bases and J 2 bases; bases outside gene matches: 6. The DNA for the CDR3 is TGCGCCAGCAGCTGGACCGGGACAGGGACTGGAAACACCATATATTTT. It translates to CASSWTGTGTGNTIYF. The entire variable domain, with the rest obtained from reference TRBV5-1 and TRBJ1-3, is as follows: KAGVTQTPRYLIKTRGQQVTLSCSPISGHRSVSWYQQTPGQGLQFLFEYFSETQRNKGNFPGRFSGRQFSNSRSEMNVSTLELGDSALYLCASSWTGTGTGNTIYFGEGSWLTVV.

This chain joins TRBV27 and TRBJ2-7, with 8 bases identical to TRBD1. This CDR3 spans 16 amino acids. V lost 6 bases to trimming and J lost 5 bases; unmatched junction nucleotides: 15. Germline V lookup: CDR1 MNHEY, CDR2 SMNVEV (reference sequence). As DNA, the CDR3 is TGTGCCAGCAGCTACTACAGGACAGGGTTGTCAGACGAGCAGTACTTC. Residues: CASSYYRTGLSDEQYF.

The V call is TRBV5-6, the J call TRBJ2-1; D not resolved. Deletions cut 3 bases from V and 2 bases from J, with 15 bases between. The length of the CDR3 is 16 residues. Germline lookup yields CDR1 SGHDT and CDR2 YYEEEE. CDR3 coding DNA: TGTGCCAGCAGCTCGATGACTCAAGGCACCTACAATGAGCAGTTCTTC. Protein: CASSSMTQGTYNEQFF.

This chain links TRBV7-9 with TRBJ1-4; D is undetermined. V was pared by 2 bases and J by 7 bases, with 2 bases between. The CDR3 is 11 residues long. Germline V lookup: CDR1 SEHNR, CDR2 FQNEAQ (reference sequence). The CDR3 is CASSLLEKLFF. CDR3 in DNA: TGTGCCAGCAGCTTACTTGAAAAACTGTTTTTT.

The chain combines TRBV5-1 with TRBJ1-5, with D unclear. The CDR3 runs 13 residues. Trimming took 1 base from V and 5 from J, leaving 7 bases between them. Per germline, CDR1 SGHRS and CDR2 YFSETQ. The CDR3 reads CASSLMSDQPQHF. DNA for the CDR3: TGCGCCAGCAGCTTGATGTCCGATCAGCCCCAGCATTTT.

The gene calls are TRBV2 and TRBJ2-2, with D maybe TRBD1 (5 bases). This CDR3 has 16 amino acids. Germline V gene data show CDR1 as SNHLY and CDR2 as FYNNEI. Trimming took off 0 bases at V and 4 bases at J, with 12 bases between the two ends. CDR3 coding DNA: TGTGCCAGCAGTGAAGCCCATGACAGACGCACCGGGGAGCTGTTTTTT. Protein product: CASSEAHDRRTGELFF.

The J gene is TRBJ1-1, the V gene TRBV5-4, with D perhaps TRBD1 (5 bases). Deletions cut 5 bases from V and 5 bases from J, with 19 bases between. The germline CDR1 and CDR2 sequences are SGHNT and YYREEE (reference sequence). This CDR3 is 15 amino acids long. The CDR3 bases are TGTGCCAGCAGACCACTACAGGCCTTCGAGACTGAAGCTTTCTTT. The encoded protein is CASRPLQAFETEAFF.

This sequence joins TRBV12-1 and TRBJ2-1; the table's TRBD2 call for D was not verified on the DNA. TRBV12-1 is labeled a pseudogene. The length of the CDR3 is 15 residues. The CDR3 sequence is CASSPYSGSLNEQFF. The CDR3 region has the DNA TGTGCCAGCAGCCCATACAGCGGGAGCCTCAATGAGCAGTTCTTC.

CDR3 nucleotide sequence: TGTGCCTGGAGGGTTCTAGCGCTATATGAGCAGTTCTTC. Protein product: CAWRVLALYEQFF. The chain is built from TRBV30 and TRBJ2-1; the D gene is possibly TRBD2 (6 bases). This CDR3 contains 13 residues. Germline-derived CDR1 and CDR2 are GTSNPN and SVGIG (reference sequence). The germline V and J ends were trimmed by 3 bases and 8 bases, with 14 bases remaining between them.

This chain joins TRBV14 and TRBJ1-2; D not resolved. The germline V and J ends were trimmed by 0 bases and 5 bases, with 19 bases remaining between them. Germline CDR1 and CDR2: SGHDN and FVKESK. This CDR3 has 17 amino acids. The chain's CDR3 is CASSQETPPVTGYGYTF. In nucleotides, the CDR3 is TGTGCCAGCAGCCAAGAAACCCCCCCCGTAACGGGGTATGGCTACACCTTC.

The V call is TRBV15, the J call TRBJ2-1, with D unclear. V was shortened by 0 bases and J by 10 bases, with 10 bases between the two germline ends. Germline V gene lookup returns CDR1 LNHNV and CDR2 YYDKDF (reference sequence). This CDR3 is 13 amino acids long. The CDR3 spells CATSRDRFGEQFF. CDR3 in DNA: TGTGCCACCAGCAGAGATAGGTTCGGGGAGCAGTTCTTC.

The chain couples TRBV6-5 to TRBJ2-5, with D tentatively TRBD1 (6 bases). Trimming took off 6 bases at V and 5 bases at J, with 13 bases between the two ends. CDR3 length: 13 amino acids. Per the germline V gene, CDR1 is MNHEY and CDR2 is SVGAGI. CDR3 in DNA: TGTGCCAGCAGCCCCGGACAGTTTGAGACCCAGTACTTC. It specifies CASSPGQFETQYF.

This clone was seen a single time. The chain has TRBV13 and TRBJ2-2; 8 bases align to TRBD2. From germline, CDR1 is PRHDT and CDR2 FYEKMQ (reference sequence). V lost 5 bases, J lost 3 bases, and 8 bases stayed unmatched. This CDR3 is 16 amino acids long. CDR3 coding DNA: TGTGCCAGCAGCCCTCAAGCGGGAGTGTACACCGGGGAGCTGTTTTTT. This gives the protein CASSPQAGVYTGELFF. The complete variable domain, with remaining parts taken from reference TRBV13 and TRBJ2-2, reads AAGVIQSPRHLIKEKRETATLKCYPIPRHDTVYWYQQGPGQDPQFLISFYEKMQSDKGSIPDRFSAQQFSDYHSELNMSSLELGDSALYFCASSPQAGVYTGELFFGEGSRLTVL.

The J gene is TRBJ1-5, the V gene TRBV6-1; D possibly corresponds to TRBD1 (5 bases). The CDR3 runs 15 residues. The germline V and J ends were trimmed by 0 bases and 5 bases, with 11 bases remaining between them. CDR1 MNHNS and CDR2 SASEGT come from the germline V gene. Here the CDR3 reads CASSEAGGRDQPQHF. The CDR3 DNA follows: TGTGCCAGCAGTGAAGCCGGGGGGAGGGATCAGCCCCAGCATTTT.